The rows below give T cell receptor beta chains drawn from one sample of a study of persistence of HIV-infected CD4 T cells. The assay was immunoSEQ multiplex PCR, and TCRdb's table has in-frame clones only and misses some. The repertoire holds roughly 41,000 clones, with about 91% as singletons. Their antigens remain unidentified. The sequences come from CD4+ T cells sorted from PBMCs after roughly 18-hour stimulation, collected from a patient who received antiretroviral therapy. These receptors all come from an adult man with HIV who was CMV-seropositive. Both conserved end residues are part of each CDR3. D genes are given only for firm matches. Expanded clones are given a class, and other clones once, few, many or no size at all.

CDR3: CASSLITVNQPQHF
DNA: TGTGCCAGCAGCTTGATAACTGTCAATCAGCCCCAGCATTTT
J: TRBJ1-5
V: TRBV5-6
length: 14
size: NA
D: NA

CDR3: CASSESTVEKLFF
DNA: TGTGCCAGCAGTGAATCCACGGTCGAAAAACTGTTTTTT
J: TRBJ1-4
V: TRBV25-1
length: 13
size: NA
D: NA

CDR3: CASSSSGRFTIPDTQYF
DNA: TGTGCCAGTAGCTCTAGCGGGAGGTTCACGATTCCAGATACGCAGTATTTT
J: TRBJ2-3
V: TRBV19
length: 17
size: few
D: TRBD2

CDR3: CATSSTQTTPTEAFF
DNA: TGTGCCACATCCTCCACTCAGACAACCCCCACTGAAGCTTTCTTT
J: TRBJ1-1
V: TRBV10-3
length: 15
size: few
D: NA

CDR3: CAWGQGYDEKLFF
DNA: TGTGCCTGGGGACAGGGATATGATGAAAAACTGTTTTTT
J: TRBJ1-4
V: TRBV30
length: 13
size: NA
D: TRBD1

CDR3: CASGVGTEQFF
DNA: TGTGCCAGCGGGGTAGGTACTGAGCAGTTCTTC
J: TRBJ2-1
V: TRBV7-2
length: 11
size: NA
D: NA

CDR3: CAISRDRGFSGYTF
DNA: TGTGCCATCAGTCGGGACAGGGGATTCTCTGGCTACACCTTC
J: TRBJ1-2
V: TRBV10-3
length: 14
size: NA
D: TRBD1

CDR3: CASSFTHQDTEAFF
DNA: TGCGCCAGCAGCTTCACCCACCAGGATACTGAAGCTTTCTTT
J: TRBJ1-1
V: TRBV5-1
length: 14
size: NA
D: NA

CDR3: CASSAGGAGVNEQFF
DNA: TGCGCCAGCAGTGCCGGGGGGGCGGGTGTGAATGAGCAGTTCTTC
J: TRBJ2-1
V: TRBV10-1
length: 15
size: NA
D: TRBD2

CDR3: CAISSPPTSGGAWETQYF
DNA: TGTGCCATCAGCTCCCCCCCGACTAGCGGGGGGGCCTGGGAGACCCAGTACTTC
J: TRBJ2-5
V: TRBV10-3
length: 18
size: NA
D: TRBD2

CDR3: CAWSPSVAFF
DNA: TGTGCCTGGAGCCCATCCGTGGCTTTCTTT
J: TRBJ1-1
V: TRBV30
length: 10
size: NA
D: NA

CDR3: CASSILGHTSGRALRSYNEQFF
DNA: TGTGCCAGTAGTATATTGGGTCATACTAGCGGGAGGGCCTTACGCTCCTACAATGAGCAGTTCTTC
J: TRBJ2-1
V: TRBV19
length: 22
size: NA
D: TRBD2

CDR3: CASRQESRENTEAFF
DNA: TGTGCCAGCAGACAAGAGAGTAGGGAGAACACTGAAGCTTTCTTT
J: TRBJ1-1
V: TRBV3-1/TRBV3-2
length: 15
size: NA
D: NA

CDR3: CAWRVRATEAFF
DNA: TGTGCCTGGAGGGTAAGGGCCACTGAAGCTTTCTTT
J: TRBJ1-1
V: TRBV30
length: 12
size: NA
D: NA

CDR3: CASREGTTNEKLFF
DNA: TGTGCCAGCCGAGAGGGCACAACTAATGAAAAACTGTTTTTT
J: TRBJ1-4
V: TRBV7-8
length: 14
size: NA
D: NA

CDR3: CASSLTPSKETQYF
DNA: TGCGCCAGCAGCTTGACCCCGTCGAAAGAGACCCAGTACTTC
J: TRBJ2-5
V: TRBV5-1
length: 14
size: few
D: NA

CDR3: CAWSRGQASTFF
DNA: TGTGCCTGGAGCCGGGGACAGGCATCAACTTTCTTT
J: TRBJ1-1
V: TRBV30
length: 12
size: NA
D: TRBD1

CDR3: CASRGQGGYGNQPQHF
DNA: TGTGCCAGTAGGGGACAGGGAGGATACGGCAATCAGCCCCAGCATTTT
J: TRBJ1-5
V: TRBV19
length: 16
size: NA
D: TRBD1

CDR3: CASSPAFGEAFF
DNA: TGTGCCAGCAGCCCCGCGTTCGGTGAAGCTTTCTTT
J: TRBJ1-1
V: TRBV27
length: 12
size: NA
D: NA

CDR3: CASSPPWDSSGNTIYF
DNA: TGTGCCAGCTCACCACCCTGGGACAGCTCTGGAAACACCATATATTTT
J: TRBJ1-3
V: TRBV18
length: 16
size: NA
D: TRBD1

CDR3: CAVAGLAEETQYF
DNA: TGTGCCGTCGCGGGACTAGCGGAAGAGACCCAGTACTTC
J: TRBJ2-5
V: TRBV10-3
length: 13
size: NA
D: TRBD2

CDR3: CAISHTRDRDTQYF
DNA: TGTGCCATCAGCCACACGCGGGACAGAGATACGCAGTATTTT
J: TRBJ2-3
V: TRBV10-3
length: 14
size: NA
D: NA

CDR3: CASRVNQPQHF
DNA: TGTGCAAGTAGAGTCAATCAGCCCCAGCATTTT
J: TRBJ1-5
V: TRBV12-2
length: 11
size: once
D: NA

CDR3: CASSYVGTNTEAFF
DNA: TGTGCCAGCAGTTACGTAGGCACGAACACTGAAGCTTTCTTT
J: TRBJ1-1
V: TRBV6-5
length: 14
size: NA
D: NA

CDR3: CASSDLGAGELFF
DNA: TGTGCCAGCAGTGACTTGGGGGCCGGGGAGCTGTTTTTT
J: TRBJ2-2
V: TRBV6-4
length: 13
size: NA
D: NA

CDR3: CASSLVGETQYF
DNA: TGTGCCAGCAGCTTAGTTGGTGAGACCCAGTACTTC
J: TRBJ2-5
V: TRBV7-6
length: 12
size: NA
D: NA

CDR3: CASSPNSGANVLTF
DNA: TGCGCCAGCAGCCCAAACTCTGGGGCCAACGTCCTGACTTTC
J: TRBJ2-6
V: TRBV5-1
length: 14
size: NA
D: NA

CDR3: CASSSPLGGYGYTF
DNA: TGTGCCAGCAGCTCCCCCCTCGGAGGCTATGGCTACACCTTC
J: TRBJ1-2
V: TRBV6-2/TRBV6-3
length: 14
size: NA
D: NA

CDR3: CASSPSPGEQYF
DNA: TGTGCCAGCAGTCCATCTCCCGGCGAGCAGTACTTC
J: TRBJ2-7
V: TRBV12-3/TRBV12-4
length: 12
size: NA
D: NA

CDR3: CASSLDYSGTFEQYF
DNA: TGTGCCAGCAGCTTAGACTATAGCGGGACCTTTGAGCAGTACTTC
J: TRBJ2-7
V: TRBV7-2
length: 15
size: NA
D: TRBD2

CDR3: CASSMLGQIYGYTF
DNA: TGTGCCAGTAGTATGTTAGGGCAGATCTATGGCTACACCTTC
J: TRBJ1-2
V: TRBV19
length: 14
size: NA
D: NA

CDR3: CASSLARGQGLSEQYF
DNA: TGTGCCAGCAGCTTAGCTAGGGGACAGGGACTAAGCGAGCAGTACTTC
J: TRBJ2-7
V: TRBV7-9
length: 16
size: NA
D: TRBD1

CDR3: CASSRSGAMNTEAFF
DNA: TGTGCCAGCAGTCGATCCGGGGCCATGAACACTGAAGCTTTCTTT
J: TRBJ1-1
V: TRBV6-6
length: 15
size: NA
D: NA

CDR3: CASSPLTRSAIYF
DNA: TGTGCCAGCAGTCCTTTGACCCGCTCCGCCATATATTTT
J: TRBJ1-3
V: TRBV27
length: 13
size: NA
D: NA

CDR3: CSVVKDRGYEAFF
DNA: TGCAGCGTTGTAAAAGACAGGGGCTATGAAGCTTTCTTT
J: TRBJ1-1
V: TRBV29-1
length: 13
size: NA
D: TRBD1

CDR3: CASGTSGSWGTGELFF
DNA: TGCGCCAGCGGGACTAGCGGATCTTGGGGCACCGGGGAGCTGTTTTTT
J: TRBJ2-2
V: TRBV5-1
length: 16
size: NA
D: TRBD2

CDR3: CAISWTASGYTF
DNA: TGTGCCATCAGTTGGACGGCGAGTGGCTACACCTTC
J: TRBJ1-2
V: TRBV10-3
length: 12
size: NA
D: NA